Each of the 4 T cell receptor beta chains below was sequenced from the same sample in a study of blood T cell repertoires in COVID-19. The table came from immunoSEQ multiplex PCR; TCRdb's copy has only in-frame clones and leaves some out. The table shows over 130,000 clones, with around 90% occurring only once. Source material: peripheral blood. The receptor set was obtained from a woman aged 55-69 years with active or convalescent COVID-19.

This CDR3 reads CASSQDVGRGYTF. The CDR3 DNA is TGCGCCAGCAGCCAAGATGTGGGGCGAGGCTACACCTTC. This chain links TRBV4-1 with TRBJ1-2; tentatively, D is TRBD1 (5 bases). The CDR3 loop spans 13 amino acids. Trimming took off 0 bases at V and 8 bases at J, with 10 bases between the two ends. CDR1 MGHRA and CDR2 YSYEKL come from the germline V gene.

V is TRBV2 and J is TRBJ2-2, with TRBD1 identical over 7 bases. CDR3 length: 14 amino acids. J lost 4 bases, V lost 5 bases, and 4 bases had no gene match. Germline CDR1 SNHLY, CDR2 FYNNEI. The CDR3 bases are TGTGCCAGCAGTTCGGACAGGACCACCGGGGAGCTGTTTTTT. Protein sequence: CASSSDRTTGELFF.

The sample holds a few counts of this clone. CDR3 residues: CASSTRQGNQPQHF. CDR3 nucleotides: TGTGCCAGTAGTACCCGACAGGGCAATCAGCCCCAGCATTTT. V usage is TRBV19 and J usage is TRBJ1-5, with a tentative D call TRBD1 (6 bases). Trimming pared 4 bases from V and 2 bases from J, leaving 9 bases between. The germline gives CDR1 LNHDA, CDR2 SQIVND (reference sequence). The CDR3 extends over 14 amino acids.

This clone was counted ten times or more. This sequence joins TRBV19 and TRBJ1-6; unclear D gene. Germline V gene lookup returns CDR1 LNHDA and CDR2 SQIVND (reference sequence). This CDR3 is 15 amino acids long. V dropped 5 bases and J dropped 9 bases, with 17 bases sitting between them. The CDR3 sequence: CASSEPGSISSPLHF. As DNA, the CDR3 is TGTGCCAGTAGTGAACCGGGTTCAATCAGTTCACCCCTCCACTTT.